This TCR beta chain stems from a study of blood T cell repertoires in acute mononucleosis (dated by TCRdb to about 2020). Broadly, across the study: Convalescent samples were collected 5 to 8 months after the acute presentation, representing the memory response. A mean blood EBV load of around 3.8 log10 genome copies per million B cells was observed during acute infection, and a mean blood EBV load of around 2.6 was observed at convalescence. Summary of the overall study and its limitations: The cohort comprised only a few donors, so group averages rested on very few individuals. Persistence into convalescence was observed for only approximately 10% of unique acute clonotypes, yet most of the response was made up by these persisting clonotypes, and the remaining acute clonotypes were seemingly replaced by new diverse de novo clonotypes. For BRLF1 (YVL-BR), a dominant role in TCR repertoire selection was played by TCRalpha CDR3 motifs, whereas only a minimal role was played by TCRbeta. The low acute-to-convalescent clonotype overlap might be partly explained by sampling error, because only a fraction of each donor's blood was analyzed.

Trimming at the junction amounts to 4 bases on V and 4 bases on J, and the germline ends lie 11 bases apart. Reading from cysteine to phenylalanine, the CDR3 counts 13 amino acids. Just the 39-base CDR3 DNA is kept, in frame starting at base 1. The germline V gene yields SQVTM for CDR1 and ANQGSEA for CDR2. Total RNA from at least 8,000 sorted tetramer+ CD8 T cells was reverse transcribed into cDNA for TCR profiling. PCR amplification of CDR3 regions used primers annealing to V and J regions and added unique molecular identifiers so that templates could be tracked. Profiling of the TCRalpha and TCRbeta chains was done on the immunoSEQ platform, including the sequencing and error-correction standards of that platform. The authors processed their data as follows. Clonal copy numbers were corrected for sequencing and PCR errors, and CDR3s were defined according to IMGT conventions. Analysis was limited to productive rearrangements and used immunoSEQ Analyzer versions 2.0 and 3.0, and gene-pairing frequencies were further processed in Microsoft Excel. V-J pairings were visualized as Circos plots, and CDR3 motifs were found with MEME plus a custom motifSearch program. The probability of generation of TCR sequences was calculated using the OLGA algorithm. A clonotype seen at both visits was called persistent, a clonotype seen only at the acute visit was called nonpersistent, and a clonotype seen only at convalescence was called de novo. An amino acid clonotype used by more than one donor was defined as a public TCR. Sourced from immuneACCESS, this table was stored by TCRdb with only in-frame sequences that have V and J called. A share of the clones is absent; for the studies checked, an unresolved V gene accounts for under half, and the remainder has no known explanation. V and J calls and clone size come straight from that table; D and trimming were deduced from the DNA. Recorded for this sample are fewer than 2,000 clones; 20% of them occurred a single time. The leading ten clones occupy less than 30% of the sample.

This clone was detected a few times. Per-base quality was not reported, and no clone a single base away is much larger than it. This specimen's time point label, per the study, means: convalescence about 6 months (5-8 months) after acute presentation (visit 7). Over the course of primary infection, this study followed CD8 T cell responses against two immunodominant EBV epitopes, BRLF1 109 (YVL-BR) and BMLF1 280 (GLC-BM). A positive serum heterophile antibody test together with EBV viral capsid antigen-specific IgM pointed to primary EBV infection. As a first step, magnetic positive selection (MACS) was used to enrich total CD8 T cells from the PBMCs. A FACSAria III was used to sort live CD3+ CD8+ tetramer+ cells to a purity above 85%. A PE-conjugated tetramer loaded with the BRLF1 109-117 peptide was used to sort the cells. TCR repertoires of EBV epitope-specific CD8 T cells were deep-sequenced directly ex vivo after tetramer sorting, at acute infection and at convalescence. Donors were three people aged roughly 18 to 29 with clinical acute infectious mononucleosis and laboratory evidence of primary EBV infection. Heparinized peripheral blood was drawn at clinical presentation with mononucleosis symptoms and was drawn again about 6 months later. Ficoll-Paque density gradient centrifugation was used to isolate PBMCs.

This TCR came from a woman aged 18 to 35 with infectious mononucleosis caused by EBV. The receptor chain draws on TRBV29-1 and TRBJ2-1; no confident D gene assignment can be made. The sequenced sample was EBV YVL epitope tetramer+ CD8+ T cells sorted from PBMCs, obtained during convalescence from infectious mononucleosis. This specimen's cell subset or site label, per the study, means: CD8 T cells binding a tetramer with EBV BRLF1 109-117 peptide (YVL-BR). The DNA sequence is TGCAGCGTTGGGCATGGCGTTTACAATGAGCAGTTCTTC. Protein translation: CSVGHGVYNEQFF.